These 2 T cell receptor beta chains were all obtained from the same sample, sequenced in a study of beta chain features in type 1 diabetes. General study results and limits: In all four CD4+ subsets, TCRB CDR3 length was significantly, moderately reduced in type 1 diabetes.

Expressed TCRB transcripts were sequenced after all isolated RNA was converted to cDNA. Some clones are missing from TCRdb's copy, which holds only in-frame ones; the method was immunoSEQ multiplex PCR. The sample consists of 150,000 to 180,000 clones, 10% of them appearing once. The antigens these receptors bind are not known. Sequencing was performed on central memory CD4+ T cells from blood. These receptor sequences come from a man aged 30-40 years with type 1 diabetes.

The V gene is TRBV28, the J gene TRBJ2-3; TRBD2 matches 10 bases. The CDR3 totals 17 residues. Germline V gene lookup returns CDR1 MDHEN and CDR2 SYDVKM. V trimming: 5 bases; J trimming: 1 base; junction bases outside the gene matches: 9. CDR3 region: CASSPSQGTSGTDTQYF. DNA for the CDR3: TGTGCCAGCAGTCCCTCCCAGGGGACTAGCGGCACAGATACGCAGTATTTT. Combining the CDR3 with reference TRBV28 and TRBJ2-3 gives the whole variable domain DVKVTQSSRYLVKRTGEKVFLECVQDMDHENMFWYRQDPGLGLRLIYFSYDVKMKEKGDIPEGYSVSREKKERFSLILESASTNQTSMYLCASSPSQGTSGTDTQYFGPGTRLTVL.

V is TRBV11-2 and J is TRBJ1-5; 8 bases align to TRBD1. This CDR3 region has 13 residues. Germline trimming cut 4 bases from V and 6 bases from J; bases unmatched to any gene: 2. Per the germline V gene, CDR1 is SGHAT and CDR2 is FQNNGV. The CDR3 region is CASSSDRAQPQHF. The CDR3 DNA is TGTGCCAGCAGCTCGGACAGGGCTCAGCCCCAGCATTTT.